The 21 T cell receptor beta chains in this list originate from one sample, sequenced in a study of blood T cell repertoires in COVID-19. TCRdb's copy holds only in-frame clones and misses some; the assay was immunoSEQ multiplex PCR. The sample has 100,000 to 150,000 clones; roughly nine tenths are singletons. Sequencing was carried out using peripheral blood. The receptors derive from a man between 45 and 60 years old with active COVID-19.

The chain combines TRBV10-3 with TRBJ1-1; D is unclear. V shed 10 bases and J shed 10 bases, with 22 bases lying between them. The CDR3 runs to 13 residues. Germline CDR1 reads ENHRY; CDR2 reads SYGVKD. CDR3 coding DNA: TGTGCCACCTCCAAAGAGGGCCTCTGGGGAGCTTTCTTT. It specifies CATSKEGLWGAFF.

For this clone: One junction end disagrees with the germline gene, perhaps due to a read error. This rearrangement joins TRBV2 to TRBJ1-2; D might be TRBD1 (6 bases). The germline V gene has CDR1 SNHLY and CDR2 FYNNEI. The CDR3 loop spans 13 amino acids. For the CDR3, the DNA is TGTGCCAGCATATTGGACAGTTTATATGACTACACCTTC. Its protein product is CASILDSLYDYTF.

The chain links TRBV5-6 to TRBJ2-5, with 7 bases matching TRBD2. The junction had 14 bases not matched to a gene; V was cut back by 1 base and J by 2 bases. The V gene's germline CDR1 is SGHDT and CDR2 YYEEEE. This CDR3 has 18 amino acids. The CDR3 DNA reads as TGTGCCAGCAGCTTGTTCTACTCGGCAGGGCGGGGGCAAGAGACCCAGTACTTC. It specifies CASSLFYSAGRGQETQYF. The full variable domain, in which reference TRBV5-6 and TRBJ2-5 provide the parts outside the CDR3, is DAGVTQSPTHLIKTRGQQVTLRCSPKSGHDTVSWYQQALGQGPQFIFQYYEEEERQRGNFPDRFSGHQFPNYSSELNVNALLLGDSALYLCASSLFYSAGRGQETQYFGPGTRLLVL.

The rearrangement joins TRBV19 to TRBJ2-2; TRBD2 might be the D (5 bases). Germline CDR1 reads LNHDA; CDR2 reads SQIVND (reference sequence). The CDR3 contains 14 residues. Trimming pared 7 bases from V and 4 bases from J, leaving 13 bases between. CDR3: CASKAQAGTGELFF. CDR3 nucleotide sequence: TGTGCCAGTAAAGCCCAGGCGGGCACCGGGGAGCTGTTTTTT.

The rearrangement joins TRBV11-3 to TRBJ2-7; D is perhaps TRBD2 (6 bases). Germline CDR1 reads SGHNT; CDR2 reads YENEEA. V dropped 3 bases and J dropped 3 bases, with 9 bases sitting between them. The CDR3 runs 13 residues. CDR3 protein: CASSFGLSYEQYV. CDR3 coding DNA: TGTGCCAGCAGCTTCGGACTAAGCTACGAGCAGTACGTC.

This chain joins TRBV6-5 and TRBJ2-1; D may be TRBD2 (5 bases). Germline lookup yields CDR1 MNHEY and CDR2 SVGAGI. The CDR3 has 14 amino acids. V was pared by 2 bases and J by 10 bases, with 15 bases between. The CDR3 nucleotides are TGTGCCAGCAGTTACGCTGCGGGCCGGTGGGAGCAGTTCTTC. Amino acids: CASSYAAGRWEQFF.

Only one count was recorded for this clone. The rearrangement joins TRBV14 to TRBJ2-2, with D possibly matching TRBD2 (6 bases). Germline V gene sequence: CDR1 SGHDN, CDR2 FVKESK. Trimming stripped 1 base from V and 5 bases from J, with 11 bases between. CDR3 size: 15 residues. The CDR3 sequence: CASSQVSGVTGELFF. CDR3 bases: TGTGCCAGCAGCCAAGTCTCGGGGGTAACCGGGGAGCTGTTTTTT.

The rearrangement uses TRBV11-2 and TRBJ2-3; weak D call: TRBD2 (5 bases). The germline CDR1 and CDR2 sequences are SGHAT and FQNNGV. V shed 2 bases and J shed 0 bases, with 12 bases lying between them. The CDR3 is 16 amino acids. CDR3 sequence reads: CASSLLSPGSTDTQYF. As DNA, the CDR3 is TGTGCCAGCAGCTTACTATCTCCGGGGAGCACAGATACGCAGTATTTT.

The chain has TRBV9 and TRBJ2-1; D uncertain. V lost 0 bases and J 5 bases, leaving 6 bases between the germline ends. CDR3 length: 13 residues. Per germline, CDR1 SGDLS and CDR2 YYNGEE. This CDR3 reads CASSVANHNEQFF. CDR3 bases: TGTGCCAGCAGCGTAGCTAACCACAATGAGCAGTTCTTC.

The chain uses TRBV3-1 (or the pseudogene TRBV3-2) and TRBJ2-7; a weak D match, TRBD1 (6 bases). The CDR3 runs 15 residues. V was pared by 1 base and J by 2 bases, with 12 bases between. Germline assignment: CDR1 LGHDT and CDR2 YNNKEL (reference sequence). CDR3 loop: CASSQGQGFTYEQYF. The CDR3 nucleotides are TGTGCCAGCAGCCAAGGGCAGGGGTTTACCTACGAGCAGTACTTC.

The rearrangement uses TRBV5-1 and TRBJ2-7; the D gene is possibly TRBD2 (6 bases). Germline values: CDR1 SGHRS, CDR2 YFSETQ. V was clipped by 1 base and J by 0 bases, with 11 bases between them. The CDR3 covers 15 residues. The CDR3 region has the DNA TGCGCCAGCAGCTTGTCTAGCGCCCACTCCTACGAGCAGTACTTC. Residues: CASSLSSAHSYEQYF.

As regards this clone: This specimen includes other DNA sequences encoding the same CDR3. V and J are TRBV7-9 and TRBJ1-5; no clear D. The CDR3 contains 14 residues. Trimming pared 1 base from V and 6 bases from J, leaving 10 bases between. CDR1 and CDR2 (germline): SEHNR, FQNEAQ (reference sequence). The CDR3 nucleotides read TGTGCCAGCAGCTTAGAGGGTGGGAGTCAGCCCCAGCATTTT. Its translation: CASSLEGGSQPQHF. The variable domain in full, completed from reference TRBV7-9 and TRBJ1-5, reads DTGVSQNPRHKITKRGQNVTFRCDPISEHNRLYWYRQTLGQGPEFLTYFQNEAQLEKSRLLSDRFSAERPKGSFSTLEIQRTEQGDSAMYLCASSLEGGSQPQHFGDGTRLSIL.

The V gene is TRBV3-1 (or the pseudogene TRBV3-2), the J gene TRBJ2-2, with D unresolved. The CDR3 contains 18 residues. Germline CDR1 reads LGHDT; CDR2 reads YNNKEL (reference sequence). Between the trimmed V and J ends, which lost 1 base and 2 bases, there was a span of 17 bases. Here the CDR3 DNA reads TGTGCCAGCAGCCAAGGGCGGTGGAGAAGGAAAAACACCGGGGAGCTGTTTTTT. Amino acid sequence: CASSQGRWRRKNTGELFF.

The rearrangement joins TRBV15 to TRBJ2-1; 7 bases match TRBD2. J gave up 2 bases and V 3 bases, and 7 bases lay outside the gene matches. The CDR3 length is 16 residues. Germline-derived CDR1 and CDR2 are LNHNV and YYDKDF (reference sequence). CDR3 coding DNA: TGTGCCACCAGCAGGTCCCCTAGCGGAACCTACAATGAGCAGTTCTTC. Encoded protein: CATSRSPSGTYNEQFF.

The chain employs TRBV24-1 and TRBJ2-1, with a possible D match to TRBD1 (5 bases). The V end lost 4 bases, the J end lost 4 bases, and 13 bases lay between the germline ends. Germline CDR1 and CDR2: KGHDR and SFDVKD. This CDR3 is 15 amino acids long. The CDR3 reads CATSDPGIPYNEQFF. The DNA of the CDR3 is TGTGCCACCAGTGACCCAGGGATACCATACAATGAGCAGTTCTTC.

About this clone: The germline gene is not matched at one end of the junction; a read error may be the cause. This chain joins TRBV6-5 and TRBJ1-2; weak D call: TRBD1 (6 bases). This CDR3 contains 16 residues. Germline V CDR1 and CDR2: MNHEY, SVGAGI. CDR3 protein: CASSNSGQTLMGGYTF. In DNA, the CDR3 is TGTGCCAGCAGTAACTCCGGACAGACCCTCATGGGGGGCTACACCTTC.

V and J are TRBV5-1 and TRBJ2-2; 10 bases map to TRBD2. Germline-derived CDR1 and CDR2 are SGHRS and YFSETQ. After removal of 4 bases from V and 4 bases from J, the junction contained 4 bases not matched to a gene. The CDR3 extends over 15 amino acids. The CDR3 reads CASSRTSGRTGELFF. The DNA of the CDR3 is TGCGCCAGCAGCAGGACTAGCGGCCGCACCGGGGAGCTGTTTTTT.

The DNA of the CDR3 is TGTGCCAGCTCACCACGAAACAGGGGATACCCCTACGAGCAGTACTTC. Translated: CASSPRNRGYPYEQYF. The chain links TRBV18 to TRBJ2-7; 7 bases fit TRBD1. There are 16 residues in the CDR3. V gave up 1 base and J gave up 2 bases; unmatched junction bases: 8. Germline V gene data show CDR1 as KGHSH and CDR2 as LQKENI.

The rearrangement links TRBV12-3 or TRBV12-4 to TRBJ2-5; D remains unclear. CDR3 length: 13 amino acids. V gave up 5 bases and J gave up 5 bases, with 12 bases separating them. DNA of the CDR3: TGTGCCAGCAGTCCGAGCCTTGCGGAGACCCAGTACTTC. Translated, it gives CASSPSLAETQYF.

The V and J genes are TRBV3-1 (or the pseudogene TRBV3-2) and TRBJ1-5; perhaps TRBD1 as D (6 bases). Deletions cut 4 bases from V and 4 bases from J, with 14 bases between. The V gene's germline CDR1 is LGHDT and CDR2 YNNKEL (reference sequence). The length of the CDR3 is 15 residues. Here the CDR3 DNA reads TGTGCCAGCAGCCGTTCTGGACAGCTAAATCAGCCCCAGCATTTT. It encodes CASSRSGQLNQPQHF.

This clone was detected once. This rearrangement joins TRBV9 to TRBJ2-3; TRBD2 matches at 9 bases. The V gene's germline CDR1 is SGDLS and CDR2 YYNGEE. The CDR3 totals 19 residues. J was trimmed by 0 bases and V by 0 bases; bases with no gene match: 11. The CDR3: CASSVAKLAGAFSTDTQYF. For the CDR3, the DNA is TGTGCCAGCAGCGTAGCTAAATTAGCGGGAGCTTTTAGCACAGATACGCAGTATTTT.